The rows below give T cell receptor beta chains drawn from one sample of a study of blood T cell repertoires in COVID-19. The method was immunoSEQ multiplex PCR; TCRdb's version includes in-frame clones alone and lacks a portion of them. The sample comprises 85,000 to 110,000 clones, about 90% of which are singletons, and 5% to 8% rests with the top ten. Sequencing was done on a sample of peripheral blood. The receptors were sampled from a human donor in a cohort sampled during active COVID-19. Both conserved end residues are part of each CDR3. The order of the fields is V gene, CDR3 length, clone size, J gene, D gene, CDR3 DNA, CDR3 protein. The D gene is left open where the match is weak. Expanded clones are given a class, and other clones once, few, many or no size at all.

v_gene: TRBV28; len: 15; abundance: once; j_gene: TRBJ2-4; d_gene: NA; CDR3nt: TGTGCCAGCACCCAGGTTAAGGAAGCCAAAAACATTCAGTACTTC; CDR3aa: CASTQVKEAKNIQYF
v_gene: TRBV2; len: 11; abundance: NA; j_gene: TRBJ1-3; d_gene: TRBD1; CDR3nt: TGTGCCAGCAGATGGACAGGGGATACGTATTTT; CDR3aa: CASRWTGDTYF
v_gene: TRBV14; len: 13; abundance: few; j_gene: TRBJ1-1; d_gene: NA; CDR3nt: TGTGCCAGCAGAGGGATGGGGCAGGGTGAAGCTTTCTTT; CDR3aa: CASRGMGQGEAFF
v_gene: TRBV10-1; len: 15; abundance: NA; j_gene: TRBJ2-7; d_gene: NA; CDR3nt: TGCGCCAGCAGTGATGGGAGTTGGACCTCCTACGAGCAGTACTTC; CDR3aa: CASSDGSWTSYEQYF
v_gene: TRBV24-1; len: 16; abundance: NA; j_gene: TRBJ2-3; d_gene: TRBD1; CDR3nt: TGTGCCACCTCAAAGGACAGGACAACTAGCACAGATACGCAGTATTTT; CDR3aa: CATSKDRTTSTDTQYF
v_gene: TRBV3-1/TRBV3-2; len: 13; abundance: NA; j_gene: TRBJ2-7; d_gene: NA; CDR3nt: TGTGCCAGCAGCCAGGAAGCGGATTACGAGCAGTACTTC; CDR3aa: CASSQEADYEQYF
v_gene: TRBV6-5; len: 16; abundance: NA; j_gene: TRBJ1-4; d_gene: NA; CDR3nt: TGTGCCAGCAGTTTTCAGGTCTTTGCAACTAATGAAAAACTGTTTTTT; CDR3aa: CASSFQVFATNEKLFF
v_gene: TRBV7-9; len: 14; abundance: NA; j_gene: TRBJ2-7; d_gene: NA; CDR3nt: TGTGCCAGCAGCTTTCAAGGGGGTTCCTACGAGCAGTACTTC; CDR3aa: CASSFQGGSYEQYF
v_gene: TRBV27; len: 13; abundance: few; j_gene: TRBJ1-1; d_gene: TRBD1; CDR3nt: TGTGCCAGCAGTTTTACAGGGGGCACTGAAGCTTTCTTT; CDR3aa: CASSFTGGTEAFF
v_gene: TRBV28; len: 13; abundance: once; j_gene: TRBJ1-2; d_gene: TRBD1; CDR3nt: TGTGCCAGCACCCAACAGGGGTACTATGGCTACACCTTC; CDR3aa: CASTQQGYYGYTF
v_gene: TRBV18; len: 12; abundance: NA; j_gene: TRBJ2-7; d_gene: NA; CDR3nt: TGTGCCAGCTCACCAAAGGACAACGAGCAGTACTTC; CDR3aa: CASSPKDNEQYF
v_gene: TRBV2; len: 13; abundance: NA; j_gene: TRBJ1-1; d_gene: TRBD1; CDR3nt: TGTGCCACCTCGGGACAGTCGAACACTGAAGCTTTCTTT; CDR3aa: CATSGQSNTEAFF
v_gene: TRBV10-3; len: 12; abundance: NA; j_gene: TRBJ2-7; d_gene: NA; CDR3nt: TGTGCCACCGGATCACAGGGCTACGAGCAGTACTTC; CDR3aa: CATGSQGYEQYF
v_gene: TRBV6-5; len: 11; abundance: NA; j_gene: TRBJ1-2; d_gene: NA; CDR3nt: TGTGCCGCGGGATCTCGCCATGGCTACACCTTC; CDR3aa: CAAGSRHGYTF
v_gene: TRBV28; len: 15; abundance: many; j_gene: TRBJ2-7; d_gene: NA; CDR3nt: TGTGCCAGCAGTTCCATACAGGCCACTTCTGGCGAGCAGTACTTC; CDR3aa: CASSSIQATSGEQYF
v_gene: TRBV30; len: 13; abundance: NA; j_gene: TRBJ1-1; d_gene: NA; CDR3nt: TGTGCGAATCGAGGCAGGGGTTGTACTGAAGCTTTCTTT; CDR3aa: CANRGRGCTEAFF
v_gene: TRBV2; len: 16; abundance: few; j_gene: TRBJ2-1; d_gene: TRBD2; CDR3nt: TGTGCCAGCAGTGAAACTGCGGGGGGCGCCTACAATGAGCAGTTCTTC; CDR3aa: CASSETAGGAYNEQFF
v_gene: TRBV2; len: 14; abundance: NA; j_gene: TRBJ1-2; d_gene: TRBD1; CDR3nt: TGTGCCAGCACCTTTCGGACAGGGGGCCATGGCTACACCTTC; CDR3aa: CASTFRTGGHGYTF
v_gene: TRBV30; len: 12; abundance: NA; j_gene: TRBJ1-1; d_gene: NA; CDR3nt: TGTGCCTGGAGTGGGGGGGGCACTGAAGCTTTCTTT; CDR3aa: CAWSGGGTEAFF
v_gene: TRBV24-1; len: 14; abundance: NA; j_gene: TRBJ1-2; d_gene: NA; CDR3nt: TGTGCCACCAGTGATTTGCCACAGGGACGGGGCTACACCTTC; CDR3aa: CATSDLPQGRGYTF
v_gene: TRBV7-3; len: 13; abundance: NA; j_gene: TRBJ2-3; d_gene: NA; CDR3nt: TGTGCCAGCAAACGTACAGTCACAGATACGCAGTATTTT; CDR3aa: CASKRTVTDTQYF
v_gene: TRBV12-3/TRBV12-4; len: 12; abundance: NA; j_gene: TRBJ2-1; d_gene: NA; CDR3nt: TGTGCCAGCAGCGGTTTCGACAATGAGCAGTTCTTC; CDR3aa: CASSGFDNEQFF
v_gene: TRBV5-1; len: 15; abundance: NA; j_gene: TRBJ2-5; d_gene: TRBD2; CDR3nt: TGCGCCAGCAGCTTGGATCCAGCGGGGGGGCGGACCCAGTACTTC; CDR3aa: CASSLDPAGGRTQYF
v_gene: TRBV4-2; len: 18; abundance: NA; j_gene: TRBJ2-2; d_gene: TRBD2; CDR3nt: TGTGCCAGCAGCCAAGAGTATCCCGGGACTAGGTGGGACGGGGAGCTGTTTTTT; CDR3aa: CASSQEYPGTRWDGELFF
v_gene: TRBV6-5; len: 14; abundance: NA; j_gene: TRBJ2-7; d_gene: TRBD2; CDR3nt: TGTGCCAGCAGTTATAGGCGGGAGAGCTACGAGCAGTACTTC; CDR3aa: CASSYRRESYEQYF
v_gene: TRBV24-1; len: 16; abundance: NA; j_gene: TRBJ2-2; d_gene: TRBD1; CDR3nt: TGTGCCACCAGTGATTTAAGGACAGGGTGGTCCGGGGAGCTGTTTTTT; CDR3aa: CATSDLRTGWSGELFF
v_gene: TRBV14; len: 15; abundance: few; j_gene: TRBJ2-7; d_gene: NA; CDR3nt: TGTGCCAGCAGCCAAAACAGGCCGTTTGCCTACGAGCAGTACTTC; CDR3aa: CASSQNRPFAYEQYF
v_gene: TRBV5-1; len: 15; abundance: NA; j_gene: TRBJ2-2; d_gene: NA; CDR3nt: TGCGCCAGCAGCTTGGTCTCGGGAGTAGGCGGGGAGCTGTTTTTT; CDR3aa: CASSLVSGVGGELFF
v_gene: TRBV9; len: 16; abundance: NA; j_gene: TRBJ2-3; d_gene: TRBD1; CDR3nt: TGTGCCAGCAGCGTAGGGTCTGGGACAGGGGTTGATACGCAGTATTTT; CDR3aa: CASSVGSGTGVDTQYF
v_gene: TRBV12-3/TRBV12-4; len: 12; abundance: NA; j_gene: TRBJ1-3; d_gene: NA; CDR3nt: TGTGCCAGCAGTTTACAGGGAAACACCATATATTTT; CDR3aa: CASSLQGNTIYF
v_gene: TRBV28; len: 14; abundance: NA; j_gene: TRBJ2-7; d_gene: TRBD1; CDR3nt: TGTGCCAGCAGTCCAGACAGGGTCTCGTACGAGCAGTACTTC; CDR3aa: CASSPDRVSYEQYF
v_gene: TRBV6-5; len: 15; abundance: many; j_gene: TRBJ1-5; d_gene: NA; CDR3nt: TGTGCCAGCAGTTACGGCGGGGGCGGCAATCAGCCCCAGCATTTT; CDR3aa: CASSYGGGGNQPQHF
v_gene: TRBV5-8; len: 15; abundance: NA; j_gene: TRBJ2-1; d_gene: NA; CDR3nt: TGTGCCAGCAGCTTTTCCGGGAATACAGGGAATGAGCAGTTCTTC; CDR3aa: CASSFSGNTGNEQFF
v_gene: TRBV6-4; len: 15; abundance: few; j_gene: TRBJ2-7; d_gene: TRBD1; CDR3nt: TGTGCCAGCAGTGAGTGGGACAGGGGGTTGCACGAGCAGTACTTC; CDR3aa: CASSEWDRGLHEQYF
v_gene: TRBV19; len: 15; abundance: NA; j_gene: TRBJ2-7; d_gene: TRBD2; CDR3nt: TGTGCCAGTAGTAGGGCGGGACTAGCGGAAGGGGAGCAGTACTTC; CDR3aa: CASSRAGLAEGEQYF
v_gene: TRBV29-1; len: 15; abundance: NA; j_gene: TRBJ2-1; d_gene: TRBD1; CDR3nt: TGCAGCGTAGCCCGACAGGGACAGGGGATAGAGGGTCGGTTCTTC; CDR3aa: CSVARQGQGIEGRFF
v_gene: TRBV5-1; len: 17; abundance: NA; j_gene: TRBJ1-4; d_gene: TRBD1; CDR3nt: TGCGCCAGCAGGAGGCAGGGGGACCCCACAACTAATGAAAAACTGTTTTTT; CDR3aa: CASRRQGDPTTNEKLFF
v_gene: TRBV10-1; len: 15; abundance: few; j_gene: TRBJ2-1; d_gene: NA; CDR3nt: TGCGCCAGCAGTGAATCAAGGGGTTTCTACAATGAGCAGTTCTTC; CDR3aa: CASSESRGFYNEQFF
v_gene: TRBV14; len: 14; abundance: few; j_gene: TRBJ2-2; d_gene: NA; CDR3nt: TGTGCCAGCAGCCGATTCAGGGATACCGGGGAGCTGTTTTTT; CDR3aa: CASSRFRDTGELFF
v_gene: TRBV3-1/TRBV3-2; len: 14; abundance: NA; j_gene: TRBJ1-3; d_gene: NA; CDR3nt: TGTGCCAGCAGCCAAGATCGCTCTGGAAACACCATATATTTT; CDR3aa: CASSQDRSGNTIYF
v_gene: TRBV7-3; len: 17; abundance: NA; j_gene: TRBJ2-3; d_gene: NA; CDR3nt: TGTGCCAGCAGCTTAGGGTTTCCAGCGGACGGCACAGATACGCAGTATTTT; CDR3aa: CASSLGFPADGTDTQYF
v_gene: TRBV18; len: 14; abundance: few; j_gene: TRBJ2-7; d_gene: TRBD1; CDR3nt: TGTGCCAGCTCACTCACAGGGACAGACTACGAGCAGTACTTC; CDR3aa: CASSLTGTDYEQYF
v_gene: TRBV7-9; len: 14; abundance: NA; j_gene: TRBJ2-3; d_gene: TRBD2; CDR3nt: TGTGCCAGCAGCCCCAGCGGGGGCGCAGATACGCAGTATTTT; CDR3aa: CASSPSGGADTQYF
v_gene: TRBV28; len: 15; abundance: NA; j_gene: TRBJ1-3; d_gene: NA; CDR3nt: TGTGCCAGCAGTTTAAGATCAGTGCTTGGAAACACCATATATTTT; CDR3aa: CASSLRSVLGNTIYF
v_gene: TRBV14; len: 13; abundance: NA; j_gene: TRBJ1-2; d_gene: NA; CDR3nt: TGTGCCAGCAGCCAAGGTCTGTCCTATGGCTACACCTTC; CDR3aa: CASSQGLSYGYTF
v_gene: TRBV5-1; len: 14; abundance: NA; j_gene: TRBJ2-5; d_gene: NA; CDR3nt: TGCGCCAGCAGCTTGGCCGGGTACCAAGAGACCCAGTACTTC; CDR3aa: CASSLAGYQETQYF
v_gene: TRBV18; len: 13; abundance: NA; j_gene: TRBJ2-5; d_gene: NA; CDR3nt: TGTGCCAGCTCACCAGGGCTCCAAGAGACCCAGTACTTC; CDR3aa: CASSPGLQETQYF
v_gene: TRBV29-1; len: 14; abundance: NA; j_gene: TRBJ2-1; d_gene: TRBD1; CDR3nt: TGCAGCGTCGGCCGGGACAGGGTTGGGGGTGAGCAGTTCTTC; CDR3aa: CSVGRDRVGGEQFF
v_gene: TRBV28; len: 11; abundance: NA; j_gene: TRBJ1-4; d_gene: NA; CDR3nt: TGTGCCAGCAGTCTTAATGAAAAACTGTTTTTT; CDR3aa: CASSLNEKLFF
v_gene: TRBV7-9; len: 13; abundance: NA; j_gene: TRBJ2-1; d_gene: TRBD1; CDR3nt: TGTGCCAGCAGCCTCAGGCAGGGGGATGAGCAGTTCTTC; CDR3aa: CASSLRQGDEQFF
v_gene: TRBV6-5; len: 13; abundance: once; j_gene: TRBJ1-6; d_gene: NA; CDR3nt: TGTGCCAGCAGCATAAACATGGATTCACCCCTCCACTTT; CDR3aa: CASSINMDSPLHF
v_gene: TRBV7-9; len: 15; abundance: NA; j_gene: TRBJ2-3; d_gene: NA; CDR3nt: TGTGCCAGCAGCCCCCCGAGAGTCCGCACAGATACGCAGTATTTT; CDR3aa: CASSPPRVRTDTQYF
v_gene: TRBV3-1/TRBV3-2; len: 13; abundance: few; j_gene: TRBJ1-1; d_gene: NA; CDR3nt: TGTGCCAGCAGCCGACAGACGAACACTGAAGCTTTCTTT; CDR3aa: CASSRQTNTEAFF